A single sample is the source of the 23 T cell receptor beta chains below, sequenced in a study of blood T cell repertoires in COVID-19. Repertoires were generated with immunoSEQ multiplex PCR, while TCRdb's copy carries only in-frame clones and drops some. The sample has roughly 300,000 clones; approximately 92% are singletons. Material for sequencing was PBMCs or T cells enriched from blood (not recorded which). Receptors originate from a young woman who had recovered from COVID-19.

Notes on this clone: The junction shows a germline mismatch at one end, possibly a read error. The sample has other DNA sequences that encode this CDR3 too. This chain uses TRBV3-1 (or the pseudogene TRBV3-2) with TRBJ2-7, with TRBD2 matching 9 bases. Germline assignment: CDR1 LGHDT and CDR2 YNNKEL (reference sequence). This CDR3 region has 16 residues. CDR3 nucleotide sequence: TGCGCCAGCAGCCACAGCGGACTAGCGCCTCCCTACGAGCAGTACTTC. Protein: CASSHSGLAPPYEQYF.

This clone was counted between two and nine times. In nucleotides, the CDR3 is TGTGCCAGGAGTGGGGTAGCGGGGGCCACCTCCTACAATGAGCAGTTCTTC. Its protein product is CARSGVAGATSYNEQFF. The chain links TRBV21-1 to TRBJ2-1; no check of the table's D call, TRBD2, against the DNA was made. TRBV21-1 is an annotated pseudogene. CDR3 size: 17 residues.

V gene TRBV18 combines with J gene TRBJ1-3; D perhaps matches TRBD1 (6 bases). Looked up from germline, CDR1 is KGHSH and CDR2 is LQKENI. The CDR3 consists of 15 residues. V dropped 2 bases and J dropped 3 bases, with 11 bases sitting between them. The CDR3 DNA reads as TGTGCCAGCTCACCAAATCAGGGACATGGAAACACCATATATTTT. The encoded protein is CASSPNQGHGNTIYF.

Remarks on this clone: A junction boundary mismatches the germline segment, possibly from a read error. The chain has TRBV27 and TRBJ1-1; TRBD1 is a possible D gene (5 bases). Looked up from germline, CDR1 is MNHEY and CDR2 is SMNVEV (reference sequence). This CDR3 region has 13 residues. The CDR3, as DNA: TGTGCCAGCGGGACGGGAGCCCTCACTGGGGAAACCTTT. As protein: CASGTGALTGETF.

The V and J genes are TRBV18 and TRBJ1-1; the D gene is possibly TRBD1 (5 bases). This CDR3 has 14 amino acids. V lost 1 base and J 1 base, leaving 7 bases between the germline ends. Germline V gene sequence: CDR1 KGHSH, CDR2 LQKENI. In DNA form, the CDR3 reads TGTGCCAGCTCACCACGGGGCCAGAACACTGAAGCTTTCTTT. It is translated as CASSPRGQNTEAFF.

This chain uses TRBV6-1 with TRBJ1-5; 8 bases align to TRBD1. Germline V CDR1 and CDR2: MNHNS, SASEGT. V lost 6 bases to trimming and J lost 2 bases; unmatched junction nucleotides: 6. The CDR3 spans 15 residues. CDR3 nucleotides: TGTGCCAGCAGATCCGTGGACAGGGGCAATCAGCCCCAGCATTTT. Amino acids: CASRSVDRGNQPQHF.

The chain joins TRBV12-3 or TRBV12-4 to TRBJ1-5, with no clear D. This CDR3 has 13 residues. V lost 6 bases, J lost 6 bases, and 12 bases lay in between. The CDR3: CASSSDGSQPQHF. The CDR3, as DNA: TGTGCCAGCAGCAGCGACGGGAGTCAGCCCCAGCATTTT.

This clone showed up just once. DNA of the CDR3: TGTGCCAGCAGTTATTCCCCTCCCGGGACAGGGTATGGCTACACCTTC. Its protein is CASSYSPPGTGYGYTF. The J gene is TRBJ1-2, the V gene TRBV6-5, with 9 bases aligning to TRBD1. The CDR3 is made up of 16 amino acids. V lost 3 bases, J lost 5 bases, and 10 bases stayed unmatched. Germline loops: CDR1 MNHEY, CDR2 SVGAGI.

J is TRBJ2-3 and V is TRBV20-1; 9 bases match TRBD2. The CDR3 loop spans 13 amino acids. The ends lost 3 bases at V and 4 bases at J; junction bases unmatched: 2. Germline CDR1 is DFQATT and CDR2 is SNEGSKA (reference sequence). As DNA, the CDR3 is TGCAGTGCTAGTGTAGCGGGGGCAGATACGCAGTATTTT. Translating it yields CSASVAGADTQYF.

This sequence joins TRBV5-1 and TRBJ2-1; weak D call: TRBD2 (6 bases). The CDR3 is 15 residues long. V lost 4 bases and J 2 bases, leaving 13 bases between the germline ends. The germline CDR1 and CDR2 sequences are SGHRS and YFSETQ. The CDR3 reads CASSENGEAYNEQFF. DNA of the CDR3: TGCGCCAGCAGCGAGAACGGGGAGGCCTACAATGAGCAGTTCTTC.

The CDR3: CASSPGQTFSGNTIYF. DNA for the CDR3: TGCGCCAGCAGCCCCGGACAGACATTCTCTGGAAACACCATATATTTT. The chain recombines TRBV5-1 with TRBJ1-3, with D maybe TRBD1 (6 bases). The germline V gene has CDR1 SGHRS and CDR2 YFSETQ. The CDR3 extends over 16 amino acids. V was cut by 4 bases and J by 0 bases, with 14 bases left in between. Based on the CDR3 plus reference TRBV5-1 and TRBJ1-3, the full variable domain is KAGVTQTPRYLIKTRGQQVTLSCSPISGHRSVSWYQQTPGQGLQFLFEYFSETQRNKGNFPGRFSGRQFSNSRSEMNVSTLELGDSALYLCASSPGQTFSGNTIYFGEGSWLTVV.

This sequence joins TRBV3-1 (or the pseudogene TRBV3-2) and TRBJ1-1; the D gene is possibly TRBD1 (6 bases). In germline, CDR1 is LGHDT, CDR2 YNNKEL (reference sequence). This CDR3 contains 12 residues. Trimming shortened V by 4 bases and J by 7 bases, and 10 bases separated the two germline ends. CDR3 residues: CASSRAGVEAFF. The DNA of the CDR3 is TGTGCCAGCAGCCGCGCAGGGGTTGAAGCTTTCTTT.

This clone was observed once. The genes are TRBV5-4 and TRBJ1-2; D gene ambiguous. Trimming left V 3 bases short and J 0 bases short, with 6 bases between. CDR1 is SGHNT and CDR2 is YYREEE in the germline V gene (reference sequence). The CDR3 totals 13 residues. The CDR3 spells CASSSQANYGYTF. The CDR3, as DNA: TGTGCCAGCAGCTCCCAGGCTAACTATGGCTACACCTTC.

The chain recombines TRBV9 with TRBJ2-5; 8 nucleotides align to TRBD1. V dropped 3 bases and J dropped 4; count of bases not matched to a gene: 8. CDR1 is SGDLS and CDR2 is YYNGEE in the germline V gene. CDR3 size: 15 residues. CDR3 DNA sequence: TGTGCCAGCAGCGACCGGGACAGGTCGGCAGAGACCCAGTACTTC. Translation gives CASSDRDRSAETQYF.

The V call is TRBV9, the J call TRBJ1-4; D gene ambiguous. Germline CDR1 and CDR2: SGDLS and YYNGEE. This CDR3 has 17 amino acids. Between the trimmed V and J ends, which lost 4 bases and 1 base, there was a span of 17 bases. The CDR3: CASSRDADSGTNEKLFF. CDR3 in DNA: TGTGCCAGCAGCCGGGATGCAGATTCGGGAACTAATGAAAAACTGTTTTTT.

V and J are TRBV15 and TRBJ1-1, with D unresolved. The germline V and J ends were trimmed by 1 base and 1 base, with 7 bases remaining between them. The CDR3 loop spans 14 amino acids. Germline CDR1 and CDR2: LNHNV and YYDKDF (reference sequence). The CDR3 loop reads CATSRGSRNTEAFF. The CDR3 bases are TGTGCCACCAGCAGAGGTAGCAGGAACACTGAAGCTTTCTTT.

The CDR3 nucleotides are TGTGCCAGCAGTCAGAACCAGGGGGTCCCCAACAATCAGCCCCAGCATTTT. Its translation is CASSQNQGVPNNQPQHF. The chain couples TRBV6-2 or TRBV6-3 to TRBJ1-5; TRBD1 matches at 7 bases. The CDR3 is 17 amino acids. In germline, CDR1 is MNHEY, CDR2 SVGEGT. V dropped 5 bases and J dropped 3; count of bases not matched to a gene: 13.

This clone was seen a single time. The CDR3 DNA is TGTGCCAGCAGCTCCTCTCGCGGTGATGGCTACACCTTC. Its protein is CASSSSRGDGYTF. The genes are TRBV5-4 and TRBJ1-2; D call uncertain. CDR3 length: 13 residues. V was clipped by 3 bases and J by 6 bases, with 12 bases between them. Looked up from germline, CDR1 is SGHNT and CDR2 is YYREEE (reference sequence).

The chain recombines TRBV3-1 (or the pseudogene TRBV3-2) with TRBJ2-5, with 16 bases matching TRBD2. V was clipped by 4 bases and J by 7 bases; unmatched bases: 3. The CDR3 contains 15 residues. CDR1 LGHDT and CDR2 YNNKEL come from the germline V gene (reference sequence). DNA for the CDR3: TGTGCCAGCAGCCCCGGGACTAGCGGGGGGGTGACCCAGTACTTC. It yields the protein CASSPGTSGGVTQYF.

This chain connects TRBV9 to TRBJ2-7; D perhaps matches TRBD1 (6 bases). This CDR3 spans 15 amino acids. The V end lost 0 bases, the J end lost 5 bases, and 15 bases lay between the germline ends. The germline gives CDR1 SGDLS, CDR2 YYNGEE. DNA of the CDR3: TGTGCCAGCAGCGTAGATCCAGGGGTTATTAACGAGCAGTACTTC. This translates into CASSVDPGVINEQYF.

CDR3 residues: CASSQDGLAGSDTQYF. The CDR3 coding sequence is TGTGCCAGCAGCCAAGATGGACTAGCGGGGTCAGATACGCAGTATTTT. The chain has TRBV3-1 (or the pseudogene TRBV3-2) and TRBJ2-3, with 12 nucleotides matching TRBD2. CDR3 length: 16 residues. CDR1 LGHDT and CDR2 YNNKEL come from the germline V gene (reference sequence). J lost 4 bases, V lost 0 bases, and 2 bases had no gene match.

In its sample, this clone was seen once. This chain joins TRBV5-1 and TRBJ2-5; TRBD2 agrees at 13 bases. The ends lost 3 bases at V and 7 bases at J; junction bases unmatched: 12. The CDR3 covers 17 residues. CDR1 SGHRS and CDR2 YFSETQ come from the germline V gene. The CDR3 sequence: CASSSSFGTSGILTQYF. The DNA of the CDR3 is TGCGCCAGCAGCTCGAGCTTTGGGACTAGCGGGATTCTGACCCAGTACTTC.

This sequence joins TRBV3-1 (or the pseudogene TRBV3-2) and TRBJ1-4, with D perhaps TRBD1 (5 bases). The CDR3 runs to 16 residues. Trimming stripped 2 bases from V and 7 bases from J, with 17 bases between. CDR1 is LGHDT, CDR2 YNNKEL, per germline (reference sequence). CDR3 DNA sequence: TGTGCCAGCAGCCAAACAGGCGTAATAAGAAGTGAAAAACTGTTTTTT. Its translation is CASSQTGVIRSEKLFF.